These 11 T cell receptor beta chains came from one sample sequenced in a study of T-cell reconstitution after alpha-beta-depleted transplantation in children. Unique molecular identifiers were used in preparing the TCRbeta library. TCRdb recomputed calls from the PCR reads with MiXCR, one row per CDR3 protein. The top ten hold approximately 5% of the sample, which has 440,000 or so distinct CDR3 sequences, approximately 11% seen once. Here the sequenced sample was PBMCs from the stem cell graft donor, taken from the stem cell graft. These receptors were taken from a human donor who donated a stem cell graft to a child with acute myeloid leukemia.

The gene calls are TRBV5-4 and TRBJ2-1, with 10 positions matching TRBD1. The V gene end was trimmed by 4 bases and the J gene end by 3 bases; junction bases not matched to a gene: 4. Germline V gene lookup returns CDR1 SGHNT and CDR2 YYREEE (reference sequence). CDR3 length equals 15 residues. Here the CDR3 reads CASSKGQGLYNEQFF. In DNA, the CDR3 is TGTGCCAGCAGCAAGGGACAGGGGCTCTACAATGAGCAGTTCTTC.

V and J are TRBV5-6 and TRBJ2-4; no clear D. Trimming pared 0 bases from V and 1 base from J, leaving 5 bases between. The germline CDR1 and CDR2 sequences are SGHDT and YYEEEE. This CDR3 is 14 amino acids long. The CDR3 loop is CASSLGSAKNIQYF. The CDR3 DNA sequence: TGTGCCAGCAGCTTGGGCAGCGCCAAAAACATTCAGTACTTC.

The chain uses TRBV29-1 and TRBJ2-3; D uncertain. This CDR3 spans 12 amino acids. Germline loops: CDR1 SQVTM, CDR2 ANQGSEA. V was cut by 5 bases and J by 5 bases, with 11 bases left in between. This chain's CDR3 is CSVQTPGDTQYF. DNA of the CDR3: TGCAGCGTTCAGACACCGGGAGATACGCAGTATTTT.

V gene TRBV15 combines with J gene TRBJ2-7; D is uncertain. Looked up from germline, CDR1 is LNHNV and CDR2 is YYDKDF (reference sequence). The CDR3 spans 12 residues. V lost 3 bases and J 3 bases, leaving 6 bases between the germline ends. CDR3 residues: CATSSPGYEQYF. As DNA, the CDR3 is TGTGCCACCAGCAGTCCAGGCTACGAGCAGTACTTC.

The chain couples TRBV15 to TRBJ1-4; 7 nucleotides line up with TRBD1. J lost 5 bases, V lost 2 bases, and 5 bases had no gene match. The CDR3 has 15 amino acids. Germline CDR1 is LNHNV and CDR2 is YYDKDF (reference sequence). The CDR3 DNA is TGTGCCACCAGCAGACCGGACAGGACAAATGAAAAACTGTTTTTT. Residues: CATSRPDRTNEKLFF.

The chain's CDR3 is CASGYGGDFAYGYTF. CDR3 sequence (DNA): TGTGCCAGCGGCTACGGGGGGGACTTTGCCTATGGCTACACCTTC. The chain recombines TRBV7-2 with TRBJ1-2, with D perhaps TRBD1 (5 bases). There are 15 residues in the CDR3. The V end lost 8 bases, the J end lost 4 bases, and 20 bases lay between the germline ends. CDR1 and CDR2 (germline): SGHTA, FQGNSA.

CDR3 region: CASSQGAGGSEQYF. Here the CDR3 DNA reads TGCGCCAGCAGCCAAGGGGCGGGAGGGTCCGAGCAGTACTTC. This sequence joins TRBV4-3 and TRBJ2-7, with 9 bases identical to TRBD2. CDR3 length equals 14 residues. Germline trimming cut 1 base from V and 6 bases from J; bases unmatched to any gene: 4. Germline-derived CDR1 and CDR2 are LGHNA and YSLEER.

The J gene is TRBJ2-4, the V gene TRBV5-8; possibly TRBD1 for D (6 bases). Per the germline V gene, CDR1 is SGHTS and CDR2 is YDEGEE. The CDR3 covers 14 residues. The V end lost 3 bases, the J end lost 3 bases, and 10 bases lay between the germline ends. CDR3 DNA: TGTGCCAGCAGCTCACAAGGGGGCAAAAACATTCAGTACTTC. This translates into CASSSQGGKNIQYF.

This clonotype has only a few counts. The chain has TRBV6-2 or TRBV6-3 and TRBJ2-3; no firm D call. The CDR3 totals 14 residues. Trimming took off 6 bases at V and 0 bases at J, with 10 bases between the two ends. Germline V gene sequence: CDR1 MNHEY, CDR2 SVGEGT. The CDR3 reads CASSGVRSTDTQYF. The CDR3 coding sequence is TGTGCCAGCAGCGGAGTCCGGAGCACAGATACGCAGTATTTT.

The V and J genes are TRBV6-2 or TRBV6-3 and TRBJ1-1; D is possibly TRBD1 (6 bases). V lost 7 bases and J 4 bases, leaving 22 bases between the germline ends. Germline-derived CDR1 and CDR2 are MNHEY and SVGEGT. The CDR3 is 16 residues long. This CDR3 is CASNRGGALVPTEAFF. In nucleotides, the CDR3 is TGTGCCAGCAATAGGGGGGGGGCGCTTGTGCCCACTGAAGCTTTCTTT.

V gene TRBV4-2 combines with J gene TRBJ2-2, with D perhaps matching TRBD2 (6 bases). The CDR3 spans 17 residues. V lost 0 bases and J lost 4, with 15 bases in between. CDR1 is LGHNA and CDR2 is YNFKEQ in the germline V gene. The CDR3 loop is CASSQEAASGVTGELFF. As DNA, the CDR3 is TGTGCCAGCAGCCAAGAAGCCGCATCGGGGGTCACCGGGGAGCTGTTTTTT.